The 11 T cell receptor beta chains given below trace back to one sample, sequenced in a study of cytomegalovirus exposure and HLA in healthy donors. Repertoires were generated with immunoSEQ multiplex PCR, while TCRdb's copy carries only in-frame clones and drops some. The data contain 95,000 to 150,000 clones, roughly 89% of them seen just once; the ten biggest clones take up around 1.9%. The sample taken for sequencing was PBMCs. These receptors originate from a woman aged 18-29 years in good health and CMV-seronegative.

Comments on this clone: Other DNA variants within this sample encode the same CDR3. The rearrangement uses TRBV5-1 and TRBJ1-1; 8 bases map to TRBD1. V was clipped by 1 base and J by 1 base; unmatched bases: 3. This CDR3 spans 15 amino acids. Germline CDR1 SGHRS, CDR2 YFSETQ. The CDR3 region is CASSLSGQGNTEAFF. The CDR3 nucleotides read TGCGCCAGCAGCTTGAGCGGACAGGGGAACACTGAAGCTTTCTTT.

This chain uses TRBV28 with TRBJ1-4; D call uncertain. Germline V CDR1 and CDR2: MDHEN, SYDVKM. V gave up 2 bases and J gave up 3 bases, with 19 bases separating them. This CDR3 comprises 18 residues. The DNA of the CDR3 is TGTGCCAGCAGTTTACCTTTCGGCTATCAAGGAGCTAATGAAAAACTGTTTTTT. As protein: CASSLPFGYQGANEKLFF.

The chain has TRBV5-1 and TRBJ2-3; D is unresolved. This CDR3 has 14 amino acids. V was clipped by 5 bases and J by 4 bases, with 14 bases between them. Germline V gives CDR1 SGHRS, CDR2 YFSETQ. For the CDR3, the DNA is TGCGCCAGCAGAAGGATTCCAGACTCAGATACGCAGTATTTT. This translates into CASRRIPDSDTQYF.

CDR3 sequence reads: CASSMRQGYSTNEKLFF. CDR3 nucleotide sequence: TGTGCCAGTAGTATGCGACAGGGATACTCAACTAATGAAAAACTGTTTTTT. This chain uses TRBV19 with TRBJ1-4; 7 nucleotides match TRBD1. Looked up from germline, CDR1 is LNHDA and CDR2 is SQIVND (reference sequence). V lost 3 bases and J lost 0; bases outside the gene matches: 7. The CDR3 contains 17 residues.

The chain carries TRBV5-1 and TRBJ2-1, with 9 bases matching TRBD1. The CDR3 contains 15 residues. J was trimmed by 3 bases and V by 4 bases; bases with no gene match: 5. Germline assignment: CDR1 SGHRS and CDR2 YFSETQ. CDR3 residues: CASSAGQGHYNEQFF. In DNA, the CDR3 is TGCGCCAGCAGCGCCGGACAGGGGCACTACAATGAGCAGTTCTTC.

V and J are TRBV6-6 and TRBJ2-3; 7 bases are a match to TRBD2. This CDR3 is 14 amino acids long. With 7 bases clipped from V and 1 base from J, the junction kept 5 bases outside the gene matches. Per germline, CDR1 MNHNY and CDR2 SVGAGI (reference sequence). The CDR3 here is CASTPAGGTDTQYF. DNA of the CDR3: TGTGCCAGCACTCCCGCGGGAGGCACAGATACGCAGTATTTT.

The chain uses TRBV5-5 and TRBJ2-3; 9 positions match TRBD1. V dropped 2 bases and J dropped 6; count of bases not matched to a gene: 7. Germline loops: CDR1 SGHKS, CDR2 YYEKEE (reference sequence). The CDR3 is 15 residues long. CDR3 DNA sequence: TGTGCCAGCAGCTTCAAACAGGGGGCGAGCGATACGCAGTATTTT. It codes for CASSFKQGASDTQYF.

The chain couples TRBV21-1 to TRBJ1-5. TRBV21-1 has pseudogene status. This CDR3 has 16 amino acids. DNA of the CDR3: TGTGCCAGCAGTTTTTTGGGAGGGAGGGGCAATCAGCCCCAGCATTTT. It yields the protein CASSFLGGRGNQPQHF.

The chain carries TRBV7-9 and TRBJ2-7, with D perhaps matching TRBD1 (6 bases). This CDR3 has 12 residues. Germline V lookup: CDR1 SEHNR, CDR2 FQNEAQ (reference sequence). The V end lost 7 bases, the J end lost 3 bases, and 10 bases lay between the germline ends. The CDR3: CASNSRGYEQYF. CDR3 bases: TGTGCCAGCAATTCCAGGGGCTACGAGCAGTACTTC.

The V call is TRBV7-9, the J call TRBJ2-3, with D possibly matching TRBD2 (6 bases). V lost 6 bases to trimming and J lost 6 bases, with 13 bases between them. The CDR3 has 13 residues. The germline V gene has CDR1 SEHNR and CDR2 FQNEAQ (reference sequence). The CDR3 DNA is TGTGCCAGCAGACCCTCGGAGGGGGATACGCAGTATTTT. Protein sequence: CASRPSEGDTQYF.

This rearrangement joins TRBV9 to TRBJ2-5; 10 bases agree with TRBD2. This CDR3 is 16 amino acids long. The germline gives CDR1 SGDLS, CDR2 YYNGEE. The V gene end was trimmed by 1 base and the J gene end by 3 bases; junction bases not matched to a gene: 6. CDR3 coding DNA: TGTGCCAGCAGCGTACTAGCCGGGACTAGCGAAGAGACCCAGTACTTC. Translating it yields CASSVLAGTSEETQYF.